This T cell receptor (beta chain) was recorded in a study of control samples from healthy donors and cancer patients. CDR1 LNHDA and CDR2 SQIVND come from the germline V gene (reference sequence). J gave up 8 bases and V 4 bases, and 12 bases lay outside the gene matches. The CDR3 is 15 amino acids. Produced via immunoSEQ multiplex PCR; TCRdb's table is partial and in-frame only. The profile covers under 100,000 clones, with roughly 93% appearing a single time and approximately 1.5% taken by the ten largest. The material sequenced was blood. This clonotype was sampled from a woman in her twenties or thirties in good health. The chain links TRBV19 to TRBJ1-1; 8 nucleotides line up with TRBD1. The CDR3 region has the DNA TGTGCCAGTAGTACCCGAACGACAGGGGTGTTCGAAGCTTTCTTT. It is translated as CASSTRTTGVFEAFF.